The next 2 T cell receptor beta chains were all read from a single sample in a study of shared clonotypes between healthy human individuals. Profiled with immunoSEQ multiplex PCR; TCRdb holds only in-frame clones, not every one. The table has more than 2,000,000 clones, about 92% seen once. Sequenced material: naive CD4+ T cells from PBMCs. Indicated subset: CD45RA+ positively selected. The receptors were sampled from a man aged 18 to 35 in good health. Some clones in this sample may be carry-over from other donors' samples.

This chain connects TRBV4-1 to TRBJ2-1; TRBD2 matches at 7 bases. J lost 7 bases, V lost 3 bases, and 6 bases had no gene match. CDR3 length equals 14 residues. Germline loops: CDR1 MGHRA, CDR2 YSYEKL. This CDR3 reads CASSHATSRNEQFF. CDR3 sequence (DNA): TGCGCCAGCAGCCACGCGACTAGCAGGAATGAGCAGTTCTTC.

This chain connects TRBV28 to TRBJ1-5; no clear D gene. The CDR3 is made up of 13 amino acids. CDR1 and CDR2 (germline): MDHEN, SYDVKM. Deletions cut 5 bases from V and 7 bases from J, with 12 bases between. The CDR3 loop reads CASSPPGEQPQHF. The DNA for the CDR3 is TGTGCCAGCAGTCCCCCCGGGGAGCAGCCCCAGCATTTT.